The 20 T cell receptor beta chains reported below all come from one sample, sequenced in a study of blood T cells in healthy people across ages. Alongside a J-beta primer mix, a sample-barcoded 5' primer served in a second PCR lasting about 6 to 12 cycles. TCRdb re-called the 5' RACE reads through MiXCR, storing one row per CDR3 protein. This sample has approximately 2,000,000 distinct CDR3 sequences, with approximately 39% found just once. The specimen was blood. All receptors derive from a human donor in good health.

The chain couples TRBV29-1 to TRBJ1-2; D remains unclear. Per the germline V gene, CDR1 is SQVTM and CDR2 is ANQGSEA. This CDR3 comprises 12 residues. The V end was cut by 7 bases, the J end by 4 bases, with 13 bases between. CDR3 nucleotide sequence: TGCAGCGCCCAATTGGAGAGCTATGGCTACACCTTC. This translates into CSAQLESYGYTF.

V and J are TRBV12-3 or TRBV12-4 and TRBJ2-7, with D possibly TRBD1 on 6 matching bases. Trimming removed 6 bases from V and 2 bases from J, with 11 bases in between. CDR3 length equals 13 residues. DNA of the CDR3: TGTGCCAGCAGATCCGGACAGACCTACGAGCAGTACTTC. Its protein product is CASRSGQTYEQYF.

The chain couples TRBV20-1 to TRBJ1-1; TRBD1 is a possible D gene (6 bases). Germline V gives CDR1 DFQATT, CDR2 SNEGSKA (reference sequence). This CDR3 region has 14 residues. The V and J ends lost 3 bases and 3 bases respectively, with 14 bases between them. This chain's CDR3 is CSASRNREYTEAFF. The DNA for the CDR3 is TGCAGTGCTAGTAGAAACAGGGAGTACACTGAAGCTTTCTTT.

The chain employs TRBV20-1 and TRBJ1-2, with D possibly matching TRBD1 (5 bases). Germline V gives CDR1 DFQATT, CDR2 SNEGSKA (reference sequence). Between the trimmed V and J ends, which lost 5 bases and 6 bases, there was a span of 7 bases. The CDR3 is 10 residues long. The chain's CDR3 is CSAWGNGYTF. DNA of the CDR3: TGCAGTGCTTGGGGGAATGGCTACACCTTC.

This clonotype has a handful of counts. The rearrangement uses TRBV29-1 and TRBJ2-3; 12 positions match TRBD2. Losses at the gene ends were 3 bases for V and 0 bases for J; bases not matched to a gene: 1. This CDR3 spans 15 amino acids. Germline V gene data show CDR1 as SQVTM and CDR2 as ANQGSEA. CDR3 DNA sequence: TGCAGCGTTGATGGGACTAGCGGGAGCACAGATACGCAGTATTTT. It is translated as CSVDGTSGSTDTQYF.

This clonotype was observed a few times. CDR3 DNA sequence: TGCAGTGCTGTTCCTCTGGGTCCCGGCAATCAGCCCCAGCATTTT. Its protein is CSAVPLGPGNQPQHF. The chain couples TRBV20-1 to TRBJ1-5; D is uncertain. Trimming removed 5 bases at V and 2 bases at J, with 16 bases between. The CDR3 runs 15 residues. Germline V gene data show CDR1 as DFQATT and CDR2 as SNEGSKA (reference sequence).

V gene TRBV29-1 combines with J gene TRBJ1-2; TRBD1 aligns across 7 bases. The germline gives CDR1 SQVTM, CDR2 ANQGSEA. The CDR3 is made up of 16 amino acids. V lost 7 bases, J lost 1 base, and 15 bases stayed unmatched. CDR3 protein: CSAFTGQQTYNYGYTF. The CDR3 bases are TGCAGCGCTTTTACGGGACAGCAGACATATAACTATGGCTACACCTTC. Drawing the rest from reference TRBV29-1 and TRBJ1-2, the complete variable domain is SAVISQKPSRDICQRGTSLTIQCQVDSQVTMMFWYRQQPGQSLTLIATANQGSEATYESGFVIDKFPISRPNLTFSTLTVSNMSPEDSSIYLCSAFTGQQTYNYGYTFGSGTRLTVV.

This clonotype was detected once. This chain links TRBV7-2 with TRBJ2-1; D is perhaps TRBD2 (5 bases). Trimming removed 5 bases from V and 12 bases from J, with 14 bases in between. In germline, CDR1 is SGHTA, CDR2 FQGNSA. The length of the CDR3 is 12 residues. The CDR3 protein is CASSQDYKGQFF. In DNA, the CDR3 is TGTGCCAGCAGCCAAGACTATAAGGGGCAGTTCTTC.

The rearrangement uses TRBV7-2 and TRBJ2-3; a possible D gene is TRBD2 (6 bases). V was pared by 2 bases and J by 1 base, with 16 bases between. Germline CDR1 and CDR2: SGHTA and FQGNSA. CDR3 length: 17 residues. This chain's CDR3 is CASSLFSGGRGTDTQYF. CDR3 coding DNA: TGTGCCAGCAGCTTATTTAGCGGAGGCCGGGGCACAGATACGCAGTATTTT.

The CDR3 protein is CSARDREEKLFF. The DNA of the CDR3 is TGCAGTGCTAGGGACAGGGAGGAAAAACTGTTTTTT. The rearrangement joins TRBV20-1 to TRBJ1-4, with 8 positions matching TRBD1. Germline V gives CDR1 DFQATT, CDR2 SNEGSKA (reference sequence). V lost 3 bases, J lost 8 bases, and 2 bases stayed unmatched. This CDR3 spans 12 amino acids.

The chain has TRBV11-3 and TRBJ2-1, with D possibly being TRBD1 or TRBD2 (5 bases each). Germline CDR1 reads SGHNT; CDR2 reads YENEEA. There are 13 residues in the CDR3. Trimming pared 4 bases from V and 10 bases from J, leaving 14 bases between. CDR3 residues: CASSSGDGDEQFF. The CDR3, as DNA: TGTGCCAGCAGCTCCGGGGACGGCGACGAGCAGTTCTTC.

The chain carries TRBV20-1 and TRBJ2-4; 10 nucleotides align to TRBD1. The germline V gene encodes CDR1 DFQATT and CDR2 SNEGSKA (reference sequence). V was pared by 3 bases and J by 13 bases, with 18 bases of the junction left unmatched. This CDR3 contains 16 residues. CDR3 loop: CSASGGQGTLLYEQYF. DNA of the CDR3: TGCAGTGCTAGTGGGGGACAGGGGACACTCCTGTATGAGCAGTACTTC.

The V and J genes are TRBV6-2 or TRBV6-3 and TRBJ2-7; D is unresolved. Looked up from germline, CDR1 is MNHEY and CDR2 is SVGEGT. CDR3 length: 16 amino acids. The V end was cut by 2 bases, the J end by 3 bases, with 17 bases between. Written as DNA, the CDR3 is TGTGCCAGCAGTTACCAGGACCCATATAAAGGCTACGAGCAGTACTTC. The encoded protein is CASSYQDPYKGYEQYF.

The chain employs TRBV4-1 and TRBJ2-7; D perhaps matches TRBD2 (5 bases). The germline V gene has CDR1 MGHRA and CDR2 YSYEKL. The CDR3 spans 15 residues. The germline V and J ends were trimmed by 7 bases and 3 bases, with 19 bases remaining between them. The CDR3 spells CASNHGEGLHYEQYF. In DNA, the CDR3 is TGCGCCAGCAACCACGGAGAGGGTCTACACTACGAGCAGTACTTC.

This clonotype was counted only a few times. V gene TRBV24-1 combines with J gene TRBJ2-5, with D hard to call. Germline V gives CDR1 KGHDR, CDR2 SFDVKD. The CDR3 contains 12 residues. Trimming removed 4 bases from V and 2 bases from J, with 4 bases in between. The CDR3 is CATSESQETQYF. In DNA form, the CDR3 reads TGTGCCACCAGTGAATCTCAAGAGACCCAGTACTTC.

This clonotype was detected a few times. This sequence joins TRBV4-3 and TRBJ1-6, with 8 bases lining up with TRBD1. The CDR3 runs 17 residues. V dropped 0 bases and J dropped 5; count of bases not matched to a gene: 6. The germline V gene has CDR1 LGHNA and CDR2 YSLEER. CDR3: CASSQEYNRGDNSPLHF. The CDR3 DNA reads TGCGCCAGCAGCCAAGAATATAACAGGGGGGATAATTCACCCCTCCACTTT.

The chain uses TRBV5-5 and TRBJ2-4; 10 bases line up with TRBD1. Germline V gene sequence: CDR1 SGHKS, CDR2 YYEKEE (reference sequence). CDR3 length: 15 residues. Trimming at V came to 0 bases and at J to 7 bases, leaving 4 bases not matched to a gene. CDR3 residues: CASSLEGQGSNIQYF. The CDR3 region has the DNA TGTGCCAGCAGCTTGGAGGGACAGGGGAGCAACATTCAGTACTTC.

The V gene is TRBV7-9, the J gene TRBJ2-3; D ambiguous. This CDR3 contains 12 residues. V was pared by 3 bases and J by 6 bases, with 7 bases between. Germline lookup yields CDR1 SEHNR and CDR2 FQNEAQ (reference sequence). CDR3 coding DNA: TGTGCCAGCAGCTTTGAGGTCGATACGCAGTATTTT. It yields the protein CASSFEVDTQYF.

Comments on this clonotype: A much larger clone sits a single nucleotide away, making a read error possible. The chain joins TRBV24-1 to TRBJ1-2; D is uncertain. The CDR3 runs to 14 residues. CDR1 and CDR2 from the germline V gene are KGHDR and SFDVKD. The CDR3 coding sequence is TGTGCCGCCAGTGCGGAGCCAGTGAGCTATGGCTACACCTTC. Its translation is CAASAEPVSYGYTF.

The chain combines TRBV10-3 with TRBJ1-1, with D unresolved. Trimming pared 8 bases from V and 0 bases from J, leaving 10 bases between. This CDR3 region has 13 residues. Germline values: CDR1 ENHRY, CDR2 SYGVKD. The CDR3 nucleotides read TGTGCCATCTGGACGGAAATGAACACTGAAGCTTTCTTT. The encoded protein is CAIWTEMNTEAFF.